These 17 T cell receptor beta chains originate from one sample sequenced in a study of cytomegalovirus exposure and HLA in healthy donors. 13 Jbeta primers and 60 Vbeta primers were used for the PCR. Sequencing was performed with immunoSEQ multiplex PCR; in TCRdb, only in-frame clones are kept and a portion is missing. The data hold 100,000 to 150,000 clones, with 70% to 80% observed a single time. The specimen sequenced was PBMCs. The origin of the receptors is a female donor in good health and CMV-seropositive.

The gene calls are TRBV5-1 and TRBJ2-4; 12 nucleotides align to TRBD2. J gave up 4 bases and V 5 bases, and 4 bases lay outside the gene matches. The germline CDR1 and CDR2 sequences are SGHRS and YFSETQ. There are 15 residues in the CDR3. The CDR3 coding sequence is TGCGCCAGCAGAGCTCTAGCGGGAGGGAAAAACATTCAGTACTTC. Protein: CASRALAGGKNIQYF. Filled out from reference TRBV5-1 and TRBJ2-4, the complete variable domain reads KAGVTQTPRYLIKTRGQQVTLSCSPISGHRSVSWYQQTPGQGLQFLFEYFSETQRNKGNFPGRFSGRQFSNSRSEMNVSTLELGDSALYLCASRALAGGKNIQYFGAGTRLSVL.

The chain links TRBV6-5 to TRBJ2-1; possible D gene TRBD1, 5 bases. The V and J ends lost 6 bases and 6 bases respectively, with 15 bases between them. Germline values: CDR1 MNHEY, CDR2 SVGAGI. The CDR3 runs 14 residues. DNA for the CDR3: TGTGCCAGCAGCCGGCTCCGACAGAGCAATGAGCAGTTCTTC. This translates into CASSRLRQSNEQFF.

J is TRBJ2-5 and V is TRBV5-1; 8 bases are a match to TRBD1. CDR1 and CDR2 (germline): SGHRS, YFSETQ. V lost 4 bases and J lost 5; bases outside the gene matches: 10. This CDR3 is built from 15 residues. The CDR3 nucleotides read TGCGCCAGCAGCCCCCGACAGGGGTCTCGGGAGACCCAGTACTTC. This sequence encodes CASSPRQGSRETQYF.

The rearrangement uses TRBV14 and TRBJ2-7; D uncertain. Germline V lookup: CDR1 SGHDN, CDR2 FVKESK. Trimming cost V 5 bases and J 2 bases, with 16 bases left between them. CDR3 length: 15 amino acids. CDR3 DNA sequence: TGTGCCAGCAGCTCCCTGACAAGTAACGCCTACGAGCAGTACTTC. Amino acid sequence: CASSSLTSNAYEQYF. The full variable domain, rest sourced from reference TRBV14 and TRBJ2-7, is EAGVTQFPSHSVIEKGQTVTLRCDPISGHDNLYWYRRVMGKEIKFLLHFVKESKQDESGMPNNRFLAERTGGTYSTLKVQPAELEDSGVYFCASSSLTSNAYEQYFGPGTRLTVT.

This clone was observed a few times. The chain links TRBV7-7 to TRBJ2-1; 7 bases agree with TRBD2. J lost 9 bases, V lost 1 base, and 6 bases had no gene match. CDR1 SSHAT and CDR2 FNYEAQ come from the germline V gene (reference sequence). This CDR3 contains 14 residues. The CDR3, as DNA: TGTGCCAGCAGCTTAGGGGCGGGGGTTGTTGAGCAGTTCTTC. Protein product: CASSLGAGVVEQFF.

For the CDR3, the DNA is TGTGCCAGCAGGACAGGGTTGATAGGCTATGGCTACACCTTC. Translated, it gives CASRTGLIGYGYTF. This sequence joins TRBV28 and TRBJ1-2; TRBD1 aligns across 7 bases. The CDR3 runs 14 residues. The germline gives CDR1 MDHEN, CDR2 SYDVKM. J was trimmed by 4 bases and V by 6 bases; bases with no gene match: 8.

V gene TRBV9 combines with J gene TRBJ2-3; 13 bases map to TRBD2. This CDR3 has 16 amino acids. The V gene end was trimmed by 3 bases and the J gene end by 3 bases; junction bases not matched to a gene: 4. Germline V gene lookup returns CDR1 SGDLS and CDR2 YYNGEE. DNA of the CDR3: TGTGCCAGCAGCGAGGGGACTAGCGGGGTAACAGATACGCAGTATTTT. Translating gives CASSEGTSGVTDTQYF.

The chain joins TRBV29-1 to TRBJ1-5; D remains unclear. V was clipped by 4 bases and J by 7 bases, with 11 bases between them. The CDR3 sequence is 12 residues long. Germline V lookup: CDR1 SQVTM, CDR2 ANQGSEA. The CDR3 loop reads CSVGRHGQPQHF. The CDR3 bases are TGCAGCGTTGGGAGGCATGGGCAGCCCCAGCATTTT.

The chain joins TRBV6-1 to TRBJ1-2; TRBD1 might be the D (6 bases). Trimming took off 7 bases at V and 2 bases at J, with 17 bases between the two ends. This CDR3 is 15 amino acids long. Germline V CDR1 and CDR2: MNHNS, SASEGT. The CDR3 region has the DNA TGTGCCAGCATCCTACAGACAGGTTTAAACTATGGCTACACCTTC. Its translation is CASILQTGLNYGYTF.

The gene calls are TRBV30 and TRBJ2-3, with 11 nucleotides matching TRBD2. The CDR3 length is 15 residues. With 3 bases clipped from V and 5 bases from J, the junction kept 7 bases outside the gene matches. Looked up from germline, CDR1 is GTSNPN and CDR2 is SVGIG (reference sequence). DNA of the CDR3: TGTGCCTGGAGCAGACTAGCGGGGAAGGTAGATACGCAGTATTTT. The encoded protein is CAWSRLAGKVDTQYF.

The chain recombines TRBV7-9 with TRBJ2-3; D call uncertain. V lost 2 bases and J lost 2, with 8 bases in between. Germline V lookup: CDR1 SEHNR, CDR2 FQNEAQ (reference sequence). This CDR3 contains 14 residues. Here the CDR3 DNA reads TGTGCCAGCAGCTTAACTACCTCCACAGATACGCAGTATTTT. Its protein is CASSLTTSTDTQYF.

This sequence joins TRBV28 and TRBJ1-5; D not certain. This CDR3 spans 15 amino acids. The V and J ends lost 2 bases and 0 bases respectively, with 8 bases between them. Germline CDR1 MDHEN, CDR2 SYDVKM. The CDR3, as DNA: TGTGCCAGCAGTTTAGTACAGTATAGCAATCAGCCCCAGCATTTT. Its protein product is CASSLVQYSNQPQHF. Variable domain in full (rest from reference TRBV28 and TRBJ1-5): DVKVTQSSRYLVKRTGEKVFLECVQDMDHENMFWYRQDPGLGLRLIYFSYDVKMKEKGDIPEGYSVSREKKERFSLILESASTNQTSMYLCASSLVQYSNQPQHFGDGTRLSIL.

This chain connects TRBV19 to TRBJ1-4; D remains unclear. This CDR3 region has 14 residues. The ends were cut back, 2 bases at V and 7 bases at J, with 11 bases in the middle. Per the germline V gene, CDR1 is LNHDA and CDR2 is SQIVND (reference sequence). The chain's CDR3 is CASSIRHPGEKLFF. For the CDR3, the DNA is TGTGCCAGTAGTATACGGCACCCGGGTGAAAAACTGTTTTTT. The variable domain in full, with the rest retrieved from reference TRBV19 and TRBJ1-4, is DGGITQSPKYLFRKEGQNVTLSCEQNLNHDAMYWYRQDPGQGLRLIYYSQIVNDFQKGDIAEGYSVSREKKESFPLTVTSAQKNPTAFYLCASSIRHPGEKLFFGSGTQLSVL.

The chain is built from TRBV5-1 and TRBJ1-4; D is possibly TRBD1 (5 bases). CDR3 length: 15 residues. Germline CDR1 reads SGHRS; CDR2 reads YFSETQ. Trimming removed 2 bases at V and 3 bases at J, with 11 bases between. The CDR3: CASSLGRVPNEKLFF. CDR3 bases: TGCGCCAGCAGCTTAGGCAGGGTCCCTAATGAAAAACTGTTTTTT.

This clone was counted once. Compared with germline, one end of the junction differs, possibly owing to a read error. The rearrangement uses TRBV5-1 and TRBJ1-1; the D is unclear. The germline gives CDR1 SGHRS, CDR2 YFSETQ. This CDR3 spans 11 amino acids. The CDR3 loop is CASSLNAEAFF. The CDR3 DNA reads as TGCGCCAGCAGCTTGAACGCTGAGGCTTTCTTT.

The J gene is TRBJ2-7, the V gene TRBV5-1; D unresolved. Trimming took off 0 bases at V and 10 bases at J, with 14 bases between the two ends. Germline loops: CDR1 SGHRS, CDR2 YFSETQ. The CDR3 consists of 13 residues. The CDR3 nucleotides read TGCGCCAGCAGCTTGGTCGTGGCTGCACGCCAGTACTTC. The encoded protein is CASSLVVAARQYF.

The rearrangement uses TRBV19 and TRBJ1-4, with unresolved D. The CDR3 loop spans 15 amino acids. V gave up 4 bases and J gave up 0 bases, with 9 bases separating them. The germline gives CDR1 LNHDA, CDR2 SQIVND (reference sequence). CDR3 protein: CASSNSIATNEKLFF. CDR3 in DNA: TGTGCCAGTAGTAACAGCATAGCAACTAATGAAAAACTGTTTTTT.